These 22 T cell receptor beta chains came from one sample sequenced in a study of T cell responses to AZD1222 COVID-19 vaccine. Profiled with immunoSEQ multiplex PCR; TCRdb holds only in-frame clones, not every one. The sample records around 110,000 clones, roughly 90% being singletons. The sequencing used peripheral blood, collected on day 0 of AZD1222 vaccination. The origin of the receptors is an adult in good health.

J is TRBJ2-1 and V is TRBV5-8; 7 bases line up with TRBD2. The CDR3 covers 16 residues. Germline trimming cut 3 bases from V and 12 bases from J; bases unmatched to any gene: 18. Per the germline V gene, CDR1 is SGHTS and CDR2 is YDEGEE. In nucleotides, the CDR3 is TGTGCCAGCAGCTCCGATTTTGGAGCGGGGTGGGTCGGGCAGTTCTTC. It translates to CASSSDFGAGWVGQFF.

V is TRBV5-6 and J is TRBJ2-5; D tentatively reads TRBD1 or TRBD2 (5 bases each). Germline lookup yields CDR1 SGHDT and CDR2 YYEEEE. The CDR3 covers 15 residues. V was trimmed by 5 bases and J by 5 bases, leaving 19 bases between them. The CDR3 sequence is CASRDGTLRWETQYF. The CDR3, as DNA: TGTGCCAGCAGGGACGGGACCCTTCGGTGGGAGACCCAGTACTTC.

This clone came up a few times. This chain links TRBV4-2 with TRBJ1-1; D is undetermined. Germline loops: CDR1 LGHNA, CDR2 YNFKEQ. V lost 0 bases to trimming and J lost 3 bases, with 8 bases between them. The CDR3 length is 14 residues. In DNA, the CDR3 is TGTGCCAGCAGCCAAGATGGGCCGGACACTGAAGCTTTCTTT. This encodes CASSQDGPDTEAFF.

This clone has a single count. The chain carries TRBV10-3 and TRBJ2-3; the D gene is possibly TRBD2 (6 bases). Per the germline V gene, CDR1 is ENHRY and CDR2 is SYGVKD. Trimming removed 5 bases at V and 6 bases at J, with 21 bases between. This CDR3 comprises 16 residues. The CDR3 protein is CAISTFSGEDGDTQYF. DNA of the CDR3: TGTGCCATCAGTACCTTTTCCGGGGAGGACGGGGATACGCAGTATTTT.

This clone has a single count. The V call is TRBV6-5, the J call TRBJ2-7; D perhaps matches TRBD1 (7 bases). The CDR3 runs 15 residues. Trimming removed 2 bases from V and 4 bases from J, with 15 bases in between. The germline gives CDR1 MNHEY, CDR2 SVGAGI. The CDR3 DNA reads TGTGCCAGCAGTTACCACAGGGGAGGAGGTTACGAGCAGTACTTC. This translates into CASSYHRGGGYEQYF.

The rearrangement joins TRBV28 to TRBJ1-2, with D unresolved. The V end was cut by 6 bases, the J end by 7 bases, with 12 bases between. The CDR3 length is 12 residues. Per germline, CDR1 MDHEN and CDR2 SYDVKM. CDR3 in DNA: TGTGCCAGCAGACGAGATTATCCTGGCTACACCTTC. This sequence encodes CASRRDYPGYTF.

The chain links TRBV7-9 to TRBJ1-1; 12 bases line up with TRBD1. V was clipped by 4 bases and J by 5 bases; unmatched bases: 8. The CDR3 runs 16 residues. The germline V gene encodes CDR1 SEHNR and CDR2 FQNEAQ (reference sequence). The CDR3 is CASSSFEGQGATEAFF. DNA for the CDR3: TGTGCCAGCAGCTCTTTTGAGGGACAGGGGGCGACTGAAGCTTTCTTT.

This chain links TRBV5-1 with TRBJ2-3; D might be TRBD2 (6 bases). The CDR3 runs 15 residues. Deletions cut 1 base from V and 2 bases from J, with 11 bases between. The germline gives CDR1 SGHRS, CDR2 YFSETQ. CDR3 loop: CASSLSGGTTDTQYF. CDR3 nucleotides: TGCGCCAGCAGCTTGTCGGGCGGGACCACAGATACGCAGTATTTT. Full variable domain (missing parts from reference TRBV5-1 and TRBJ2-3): KAGVTQTPRYLIKTRGQQVTLSCSPISGHRSVSWYQQTPGQGLQFLFEYFSETQRNKGNFPGRFSGRQFSNSRSEMNVSTLELGDSALYLCASSLSGGTTDTQYFGPGTRLTVL.

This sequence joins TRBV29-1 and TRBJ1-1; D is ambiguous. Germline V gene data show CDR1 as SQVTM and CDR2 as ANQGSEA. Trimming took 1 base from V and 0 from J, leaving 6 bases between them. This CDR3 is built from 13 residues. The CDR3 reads CSVEAAMNTEAFF. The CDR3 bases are TGCAGCGTTGAAGCAGCCATGAACACTGAAGCTTTCTTT.

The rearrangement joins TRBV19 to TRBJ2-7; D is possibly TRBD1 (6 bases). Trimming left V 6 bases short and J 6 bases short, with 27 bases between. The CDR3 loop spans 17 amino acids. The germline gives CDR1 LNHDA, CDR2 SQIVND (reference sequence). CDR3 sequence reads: CASRDNPGTRGSIEQYF. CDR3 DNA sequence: TGTGCCAGTAGAGATAATCCCGGGACAAGGGGTTCAATCGAGCAGTACTTC.

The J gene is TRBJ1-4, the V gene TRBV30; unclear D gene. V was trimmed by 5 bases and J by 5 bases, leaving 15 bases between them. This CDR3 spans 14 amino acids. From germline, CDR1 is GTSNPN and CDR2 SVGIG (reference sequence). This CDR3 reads CAWGLGVANEKLFF. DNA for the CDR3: TGTGCCTGGGGCCTTGGGGTGGCGAATGAAAAACTGTTTTTT.

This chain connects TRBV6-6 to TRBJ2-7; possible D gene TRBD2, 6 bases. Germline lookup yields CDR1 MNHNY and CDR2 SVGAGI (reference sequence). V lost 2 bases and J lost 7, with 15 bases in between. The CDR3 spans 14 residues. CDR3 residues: CASSYQTSLSEQYF. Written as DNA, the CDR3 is TGTGCCAGCAGTTACCAGACTAGTTTAAGTGAGCAGTACTTC.

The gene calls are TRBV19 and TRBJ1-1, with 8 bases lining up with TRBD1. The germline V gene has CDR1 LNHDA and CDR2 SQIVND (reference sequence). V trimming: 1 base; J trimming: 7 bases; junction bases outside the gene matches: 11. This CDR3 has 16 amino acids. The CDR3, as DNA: TGTGCCAGTAGTATAGTTCGGACAGGGAGAAAGGGTGAAGCTTTCTTT. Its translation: CASSIVRTGRKGEAFF.

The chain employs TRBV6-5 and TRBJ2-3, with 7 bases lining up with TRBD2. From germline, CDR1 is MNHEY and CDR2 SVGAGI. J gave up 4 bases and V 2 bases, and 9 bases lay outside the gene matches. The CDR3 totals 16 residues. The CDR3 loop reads CASSYLSGGRADTQYF. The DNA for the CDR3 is TGTGCCAGCAGTTACCTTTCGGGAGGTCGGGCAGATACGCAGTATTTT.

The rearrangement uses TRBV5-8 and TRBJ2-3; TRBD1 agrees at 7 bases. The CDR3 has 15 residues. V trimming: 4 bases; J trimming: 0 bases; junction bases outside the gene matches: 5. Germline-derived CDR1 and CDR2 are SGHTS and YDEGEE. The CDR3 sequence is CASSRTGLSTDTQYF. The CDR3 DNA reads TGTGCCAGCAGCCGGACAGGCCTTAGCACAGATACGCAGTATTTT. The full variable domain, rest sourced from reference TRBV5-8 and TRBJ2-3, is EAGVTQSPTHLIKTRGQQATLRCSPISGHTSVYWYQQALGLGLQFLLWYDEGEERNRGNFPPRFSGRQFPNYSSELNVNALELEDSALYLCASSRTGLSTDTQYFGPGTRLTVL.

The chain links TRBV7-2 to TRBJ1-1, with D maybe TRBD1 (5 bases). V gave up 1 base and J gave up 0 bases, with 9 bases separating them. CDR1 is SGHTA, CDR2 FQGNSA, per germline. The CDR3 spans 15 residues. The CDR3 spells CASSLVAGLNTEAFF. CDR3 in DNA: TGTGCCAGCAGCTTAGTAGCGGGGCTGAACACTGAAGCTTTCTTT.

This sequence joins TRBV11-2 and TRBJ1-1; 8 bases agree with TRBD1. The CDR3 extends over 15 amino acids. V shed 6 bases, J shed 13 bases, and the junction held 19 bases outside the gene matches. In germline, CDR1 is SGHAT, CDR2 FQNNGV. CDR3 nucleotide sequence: TGTGCCAGCAGTTCGGAGGGGGGTAGACAGGGGAACGTTTTCTTT. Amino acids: CASSSEGGRQGNVFF. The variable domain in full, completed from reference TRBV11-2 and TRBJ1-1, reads EAGVAQSPRYKIIEKRQSVAFWCNPISGHATLYWYQQILGQGPKLLIQFQNNGVVDDSQLPKDRFSAERLKGVDSTLKIQPAKLEDSAVYLCASSSEGGRQGNVFFGQGTRLTVV.

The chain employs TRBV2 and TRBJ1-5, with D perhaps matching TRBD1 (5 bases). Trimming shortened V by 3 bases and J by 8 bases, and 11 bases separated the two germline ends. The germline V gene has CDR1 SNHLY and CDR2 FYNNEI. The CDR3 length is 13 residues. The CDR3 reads CASSEGGVEPQHF. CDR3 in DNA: TGTGCCAGCAGTGAGGGAGGGGTAGAGCCCCAGCATTTT.

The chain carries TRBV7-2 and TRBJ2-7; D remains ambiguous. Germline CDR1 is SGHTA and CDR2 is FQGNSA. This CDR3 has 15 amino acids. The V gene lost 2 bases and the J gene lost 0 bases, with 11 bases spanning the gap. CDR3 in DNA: TGTGCCAGCAGCTTATCTATAGGGTCCTCCTACGAGCAGTACTTC. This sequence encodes CASSLSIGSSYEQYF.

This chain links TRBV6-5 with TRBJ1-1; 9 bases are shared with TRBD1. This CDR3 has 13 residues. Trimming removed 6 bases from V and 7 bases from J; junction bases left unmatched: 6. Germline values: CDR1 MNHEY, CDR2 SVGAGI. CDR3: CASSDRGVGEAFF. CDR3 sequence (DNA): TGTGCCAGCAGCGACAGGGGGGTCGGTGAAGCTTTCTTT.

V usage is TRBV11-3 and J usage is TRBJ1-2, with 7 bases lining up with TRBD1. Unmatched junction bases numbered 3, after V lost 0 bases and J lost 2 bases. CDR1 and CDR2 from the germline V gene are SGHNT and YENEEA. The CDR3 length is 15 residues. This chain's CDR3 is CASSLDGTENYGYTF. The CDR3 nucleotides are TGTGCCAGCAGCTTAGACGGGACAGAGAACTATGGCTACACCTTC.

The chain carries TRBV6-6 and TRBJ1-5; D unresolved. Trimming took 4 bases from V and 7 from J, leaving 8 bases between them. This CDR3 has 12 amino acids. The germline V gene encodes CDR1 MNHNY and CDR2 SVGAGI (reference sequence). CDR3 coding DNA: TGTGCCAGCAGTTGGTCATTGCAGCCCCAGCATTTT. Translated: CASSWSLQPQHF.